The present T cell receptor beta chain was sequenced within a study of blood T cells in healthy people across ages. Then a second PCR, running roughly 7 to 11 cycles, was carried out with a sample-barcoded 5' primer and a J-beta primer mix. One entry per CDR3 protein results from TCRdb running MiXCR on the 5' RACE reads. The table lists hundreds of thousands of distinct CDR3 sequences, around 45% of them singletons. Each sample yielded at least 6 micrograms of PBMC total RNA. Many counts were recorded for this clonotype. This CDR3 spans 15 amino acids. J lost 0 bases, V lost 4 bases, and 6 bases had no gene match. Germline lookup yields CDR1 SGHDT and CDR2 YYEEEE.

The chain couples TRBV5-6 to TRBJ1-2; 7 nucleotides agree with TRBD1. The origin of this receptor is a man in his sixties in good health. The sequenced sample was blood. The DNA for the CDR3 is TGTGCCAGCAGCCCAGGGAGGGGGCCTAACTATGGCTACACCTTC. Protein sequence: CASSPGRGPNYGYTF.